The clone carrying this T cell receptor (beta chain) was observed a single time. Under the authors' procedure: Using reference gene primer amplification, nucleated cell counts were estimated. The data were produced by immunoSEQ multiplex PCR, yet TCRdb's version contains in-frame clones alone and is incomplete. D and trimming were read from the DNA, whereas the V and J calls and clone size are those reported in that table. The table shows around 100,000 clones, with roughly 84% occurring only once. This specimen comes from a study of blood T cell repertoires in COVID-19. In the study overall: The United States, Italy and Spain supplied acute and convalescent COVID-19 samples. Sources were T cells, B-cell-depleted T cells, or PBMCs; the material itself was cDNA or gDNA.

This CDR3 region has 16 residues. The J segment lost 4 bases and the V segment lost 2 bases, leaving 8 bases of the junction unmatched. Germline loops: CDR1 SNHLY, CDR2 FYNNEI. The V call is TRBV2, the J call TRBJ2-1; 7 nucleotides align to TRBD2. Input material: peripheral blood. The clonotype originates from a man between 65 and 79 years old with active or convalescent COVID-19. In DNA, the CDR3 is TGTGCCAGCAGTGAATCTTGGACTAGAGAGTACAATGAGCAGTTCTTC. It is translated as CASSESWTREYNEQFF.